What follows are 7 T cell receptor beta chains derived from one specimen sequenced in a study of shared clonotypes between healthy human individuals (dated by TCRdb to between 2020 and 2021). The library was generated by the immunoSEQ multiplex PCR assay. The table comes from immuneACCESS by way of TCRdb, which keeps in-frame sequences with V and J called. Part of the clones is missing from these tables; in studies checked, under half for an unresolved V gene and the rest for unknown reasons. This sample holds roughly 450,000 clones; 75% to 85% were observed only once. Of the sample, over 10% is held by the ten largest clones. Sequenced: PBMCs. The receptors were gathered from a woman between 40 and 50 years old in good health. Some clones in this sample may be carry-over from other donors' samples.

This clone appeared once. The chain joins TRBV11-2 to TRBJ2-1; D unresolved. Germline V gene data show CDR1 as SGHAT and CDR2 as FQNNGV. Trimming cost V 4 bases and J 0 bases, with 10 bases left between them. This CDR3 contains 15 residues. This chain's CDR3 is CASSSRANSYNEQFF. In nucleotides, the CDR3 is TGTGCCAGCAGCTCACGGGCCAACTCCTACAATGAGCAGTTCTTC.

CDR3 bases: TGTGCCAGCAGCTCTACTCCGGGACAGGGGGGGACCTACAATGAGCAGTTCTTC. Residues: CASSSTPGQGGTYNEQFF. The chain recombines TRBV4-2 with TRBJ2-1, with 11 bases that match TRBD1. J gave up 2 bases and V 5 bases, and 11 bases lay outside the gene matches. CDR1 and CDR2 (germline): LGHNA, YNFKEQ. The CDR3 has 18 residues.

The CDR3 nucleotides are TGTGCCAGCAGGGAGGGGGGACTAGCGGTTCAAGAGACCCAGTACTTC. This gives the protein CASREGGLAVQETQYF. J is TRBJ2-5 and V is TRBV4-2, with 11 bases identical to TRBD2. Trimming at V came to 6 bases and at J to 2 bases, leaving 8 bases not matched to a gene. The CDR3 covers 16 residues. Looked up from germline, CDR1 is LGHNA and CDR2 is YNFKEQ.

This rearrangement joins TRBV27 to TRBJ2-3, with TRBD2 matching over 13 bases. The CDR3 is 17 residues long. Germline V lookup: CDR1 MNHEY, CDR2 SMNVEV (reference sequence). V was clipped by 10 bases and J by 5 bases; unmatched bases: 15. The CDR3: CATQGGLAGFGGDTQYF. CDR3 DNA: TGTGCCACCCAAGGGGGACTAGCGGGATTCGGAGGAGATACGCAGTATTTT.

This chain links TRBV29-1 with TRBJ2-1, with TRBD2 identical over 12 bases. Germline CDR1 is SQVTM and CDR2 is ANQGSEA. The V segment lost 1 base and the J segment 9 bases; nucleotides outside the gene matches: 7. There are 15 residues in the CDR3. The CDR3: CSVEVLAGGEGEQFF. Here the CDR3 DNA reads TGCAGCGTTGAAGTACTAGCGGGAGGTGAAGGTGAGCAGTTCTTC.

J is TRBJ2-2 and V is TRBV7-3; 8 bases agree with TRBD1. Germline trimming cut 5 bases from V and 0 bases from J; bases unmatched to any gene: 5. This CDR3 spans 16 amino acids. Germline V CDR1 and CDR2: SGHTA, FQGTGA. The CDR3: CASSPSTGANTGELFF. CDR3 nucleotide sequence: TGTGCCAGCAGCCCATCGACAGGGGCGAACACCGGGGAGCTGTTTTTT.

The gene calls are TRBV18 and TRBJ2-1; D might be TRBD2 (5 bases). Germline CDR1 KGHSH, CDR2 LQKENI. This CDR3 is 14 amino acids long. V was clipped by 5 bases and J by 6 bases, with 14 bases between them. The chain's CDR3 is CASSSAGILNEQFF. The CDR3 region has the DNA TGTGCCAGCTCATCAGCCGGGATCCTCAATGAGCAGTTCTTC.